This T cell receptor beta chain appears in the sequencing data of a study of identical twins. Study-wide findings and caveats: Memory repertoires showed no such pattern, whereas abundant cord blood beta clonotypes carried fewer insertions.

As to this clonotype: Antigen unknown.

The ends were cut back, 4 bases at V and 6 bases at J, with 8 bases in the middle. The CDR3 has 13 amino acids. Germline values: CDR1 KGHDR, CDR2 SFDVKD. TCRdb ran MiXCR on the 5' RACE reads and lists one entry per CDR3 protein. The sample lists 350,000 or so distinct CDR3 sequences; about 12% were seen once. The same sample was also studied in work on yellow fever vaccine responses in identical twins.

The chain combines TRBV24-1 with TRBJ2-2; D is uncertain. The source material was CD8+ T cells sorted from blood. The source of this sequence is a woman younger than 30 in good health. The CDR3 bases are TGTGCCACCAGTGACTTAGCCCCCGGGGAGCTGTTTTTT. It yields the protein CATSDLAPGELFF.